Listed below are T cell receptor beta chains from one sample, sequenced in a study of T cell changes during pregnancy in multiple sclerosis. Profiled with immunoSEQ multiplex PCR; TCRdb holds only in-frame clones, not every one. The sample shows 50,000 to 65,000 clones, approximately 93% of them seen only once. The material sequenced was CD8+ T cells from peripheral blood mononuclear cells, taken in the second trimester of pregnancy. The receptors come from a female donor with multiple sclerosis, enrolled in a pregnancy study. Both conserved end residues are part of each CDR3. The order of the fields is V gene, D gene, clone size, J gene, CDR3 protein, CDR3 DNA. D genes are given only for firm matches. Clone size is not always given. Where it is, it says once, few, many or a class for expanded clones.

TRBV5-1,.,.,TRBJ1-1,CASSSGGEAFF,TGCGCCAGCAGCTCGGGGGGAGAAGCTTTCTTT
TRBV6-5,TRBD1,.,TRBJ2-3,CASSYGTANTDTQYF,TGTGCCAGCAGTTACGGGACAGCTAACACAGATACGCAGTATTTT
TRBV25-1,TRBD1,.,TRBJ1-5,CASSGGQGNQPQHF,TGTGCCAGCAGTGGCGGACAGGGGAATCAGCCCCAGCATTTT
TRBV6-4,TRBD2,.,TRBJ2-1,CASSGETSGGNEQFF,TGTGCCAGCAGTGGGGAGACTAGCGGAGGGAATGAGCAGTTCTTC
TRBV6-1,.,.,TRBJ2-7,CASSEGDHGLLVVYEQYF,TGTGCCAGCAGTGAAGGTGACCATGGGCTGTTAGTTGTCTACGAGCAGTACTTC
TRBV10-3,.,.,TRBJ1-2,CAILGGGGNGYTF,TGTGCCATCCTAGGTGGGGGAGGGAATGGCTACACCTTC
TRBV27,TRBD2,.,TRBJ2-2,CASSPKMGLAGSSGGELFF,TGTGCCAGCAGTCCAAAGATGGGACTAGCGGGATCCTCGGGGGGGGAGCTGTTTTTT
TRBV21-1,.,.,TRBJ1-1,CASSKRGRHRVNTEAFF,TGTGCCAGCAGCAAAAGGGGGCGCCACAGGGTTAACACTGAAGCTTTCTTT
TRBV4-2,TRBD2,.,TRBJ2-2,CASSQEVAGFNTGELFF,TGTGCCAGCAGCCAAGAAGTAGCGGGATTTAACACCGGGGAGCTGTTTTTT
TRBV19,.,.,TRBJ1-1,CASSPVMNTEAFF,TGTGCCAGTAGCCCGGTCATGAACACTGAAGCTTTCTTT
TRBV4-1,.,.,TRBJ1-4,CASSHERRGEKLFF,TGCGCCAGCAGCCACGAACGACGAGGGGAAAAACTGTTTTTT
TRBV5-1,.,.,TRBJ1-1,CASQRTGPTPLRGPNTEAFF,TGCGCCAGTCAACGTACCGGGCCCACCCCCCTCAGGGGCCCTAACACTGAAGCTTTCTTT
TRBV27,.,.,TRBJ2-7,CASSLAPTREQYF,TGTGCCAGCAGTTTGGCCCCTACGAGGGAGCAGTACTTC
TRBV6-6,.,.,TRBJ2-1,CASFSSSYNEQFF,TGTGCCAGCTTTTCTAGCTCCTACAATGAGCAGTTCTTC
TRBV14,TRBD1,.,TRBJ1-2,CASSPRQGSYGYTF,TGTGCCAGCAGCCCCCGACAGGGAAGCTATGGCTACACCTTC
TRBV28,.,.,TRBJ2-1,CASSFYPGTYNEQFF,TGTGCCAGCAGTTTTTACCCCGGGACCTACAATGAGCAGTTCTTC
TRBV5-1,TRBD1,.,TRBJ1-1,CASSQDRMNTEAFF,TGCGCCAGCTCGCAGGACAGGATGAACACTGAAGCTTTCTTT
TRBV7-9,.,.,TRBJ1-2,CASSDLSQGCTF,TGTGCCAGCAGCGATCTCTCCCAGGGATGCACCTTC
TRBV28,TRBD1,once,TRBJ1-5,CASSLKTGGNQPQHF,TGTGCCAGCAGTTTAAAAACAGGGGGTAATCAGCCCCAGCATTTT
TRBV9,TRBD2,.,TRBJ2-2,CASSVDGRSPRELFF,TGTGCCAGCAGCGTAGACGGGAGGAGTCCCCGGGAGCTGTTTTTT
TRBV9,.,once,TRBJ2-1,CASSVEGLDSYNEQFF,TGTGCCAGCAGCGTCGAAGGCCTAGACTCCTACAATGAGCAGTTCTTC
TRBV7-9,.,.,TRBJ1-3,CASSLAIGGGNTIYF,TGTGCCAGCAGCTTAGCAATCGGGGGTGGAAACACCATATATTTT
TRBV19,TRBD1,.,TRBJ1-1,CASRTGGETEAFF,TGTGCCAGTAGAACAGGGGGGGAAACTGAAGCTTTCTTT
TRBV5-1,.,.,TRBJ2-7,CASSFPSSYEQYF,TGCGCCAGCAGCTTCCCCTCGTCCTACGAGCAGTACTTC
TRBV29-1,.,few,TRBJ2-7,CSVEPRGRGSYEQYF,TGCAGCGTTGAACCACGCGGCCGGGGGTCCTACGAGCAGTACTTC
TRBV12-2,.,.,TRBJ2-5,CASRRPGEETQYF,TGTGCAAGTCGGCGGCCAGGGGAAGAGACCCAGTACTTC
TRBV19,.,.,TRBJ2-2,CASSIAGSSTGELFF,TGTGCCAGTAGTATTGCGGGGTCGAGCACCGGGGAGCTGTTTTTT
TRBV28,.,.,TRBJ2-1,CASSLMRGNEQFF,TGTGCCAGCAGTTTAATGCGCGGCAATGAGCAGTTCTTC
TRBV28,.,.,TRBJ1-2,CASRLRTGNYGYTF,TGTGCCAGCAGACTACGGACGGGAAACTATGGCTACACCTTC
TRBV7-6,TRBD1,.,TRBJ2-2,CASSLAGTANTGELFF,TGTGCCAGCAGCTTAGCCGGGACAGCGAACACCGGGGAGCTGTTTTTT
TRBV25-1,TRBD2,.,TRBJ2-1,CASSATSGRDVNEQFF,TGTGCCAGCAGTGCGACTAGCGGGAGGGATGTCAATGAGCAGTTCTTC
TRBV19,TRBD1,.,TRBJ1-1,CASSPGPNRGAWKNTEAFF,TGTGCCAGTAGTCCAGGCCCCAACAGGGGGGCCTGGAAGAACACTGAAGCTTTCTTT
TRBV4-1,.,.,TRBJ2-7,CASSNLTGYSYEQYF,TGCGCCAGCAGCAATCTCACAGGGTACTCCTACGAGCAGTACTTC
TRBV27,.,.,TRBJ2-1,CASAWGGGFHGEQFF,TGTGCCAGCGCATGGGGGGGCGGGTTCCATGGAGAGCAGTTCTTC
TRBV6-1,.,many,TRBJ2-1,CASSVGSGDAYNEQFF,TGTGCCAGCAGTGTAGGGTCGGGAGATGCCTACAATGAGCAGTTCTTC
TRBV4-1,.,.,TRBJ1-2,CASSQQGSVGYTF,TGCGCCAGCAGCCAGCAGGGTTCAGTGGGCTACACCTTC
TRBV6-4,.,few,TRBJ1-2,CASSDRGEGGYTF,TGTGCCAGCAGTGACCGCGGAGAGGGTGGCTACACCTTC
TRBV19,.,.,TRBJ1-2,CASSMRTDSYGYTF,TGTGCCAGTAGTATGCGGACAGACTCTTATGGCTACACCTTC
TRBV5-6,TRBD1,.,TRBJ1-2,CASRADRGDGYTF,TGTGCCAGCAGGGCCGACAGGGGGGATGGCTACACCTTC
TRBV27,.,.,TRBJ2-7,CASSLSPSATYEQYF,TGTGCCAGCAGTTTATCTCCCAGCGCGACCTACGAGCAGTACTTC
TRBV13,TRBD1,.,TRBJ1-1,CASSTQGVTEAFF,TGTGCCAGCAGCACACAGGGGGTCACTGAAGCTTTCTTT
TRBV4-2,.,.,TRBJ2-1,CASSQSVGFSYNEQFF,TGTGCCAGCAGCCAAAGTGTCGGTTTCTCCTACAATGAGCAGTTCTTC
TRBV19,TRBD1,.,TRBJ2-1,CASVTGGANEQFF,TGTGCCAGTGTGACAGGGGGAGCGAATGAGCAGTTCTTC
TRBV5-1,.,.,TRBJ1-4,CASSLELRQEEKLFF,TGCGCCAGCAGCTTGGAATTACGGCAGGAAGAAAAACTGTTTTTT
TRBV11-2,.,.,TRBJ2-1,CASQEGVHEQFF,TGTGCCAGCCAAGAGGGGGTCCATGAGCAGTTCTTC
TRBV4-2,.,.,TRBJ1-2,CASSPGGNYGYTF,TGTGCCAGCAGCCCCGGGGGTAACTATGGCTACACCTTC
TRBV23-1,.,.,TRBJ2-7,CASSPGGREQYF,TGCGCCAGCAGTCCAGGGGGGAGAGAGCAGTACTTC
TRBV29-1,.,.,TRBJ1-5,CSVEVWSRYSNQPQHF,TGCAGCGTTGAAGTCTGGTCGCGTTATAGCAATCAGCCCCAGCATTTT
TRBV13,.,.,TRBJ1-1,CASSPSRRQTEAFF,TGTGCCAGCAGCCCCTCCAGAAGACAGACTGAAGCTTTCTTT
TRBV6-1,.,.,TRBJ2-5,CASSEATRARRGETQYF,TGTGCCAGCAGTGAAGCGACGCGGGCGAGGAGGGGAGAGACCCAGTACTTC
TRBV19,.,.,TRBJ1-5,CASSIGHNQPQHF,TGTGCCAGTAGTATTGGGCATAATCAGCCCCAGCATTTT
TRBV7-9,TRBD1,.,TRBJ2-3,CASSPKYGTAADTQYF,TGTGCCAGCAGCCCTAAGTATGGGACAGCCGCAGATACGCAGTATTTT
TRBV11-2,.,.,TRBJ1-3,CASSWPGNTIYF,TGTGCCAGCAGCTGGCCTGGAAACACCATATATTTT
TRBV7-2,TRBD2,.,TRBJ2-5,CASSPRLADQETQYF,TGTGCCAGCAGCCCCAGACTAGCGGACCAAGAGACCCAGTACTTC
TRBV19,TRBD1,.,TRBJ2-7,CASSIGGQSYEQYF,TGTGCCAGTAGTATTGGGGGACAGTCCTACGAGCAGTACTTC
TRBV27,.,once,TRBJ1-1,CASSRRNTEAFF,TGTGCCAGCAGTCGCAGGAACACTGAAGCTTTCTTT
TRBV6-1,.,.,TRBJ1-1,CASSEGWGGVTNTEAFF,TGTGCCAGCAGTGAAGGGTGGGGAGGGGTTACGAACACTGAAGCTTTCTTT